The present entry profiles one TCR beta chain with its context. Its cognate antigen has yet to be identified. Nothing much larger sits one base from this clone, and base qualities are not available. To prepare the library, the immunoSEQ multiplex PCR assay was applied. The hsTCRB Kit was used according to the manufacturer's protocol to amplify rearranged TCR beta chain sequences. Sequencing of TCRB libraries was carried out on an Illumina MiSeq. As for the original processing: The proprietary platform of the kit vendor was used for demultiplexing, trimming and gene mapping. TCRdb mirrors the immuneACCESS table, restricted to in-frame sequences. Some clones are absent from its copies; in checked studies, under half trace to an unresolved V gene, and the reason for the others is unknown. The D gene and trimming were derived from the DNA, and the V and J assignments and clone size from that table. A total of around 99,000 clones appear in this sample, just under 80% of them only once. Approximately 7.9% of the sample belongs to the ten largest clones.

CDR1 and CDR2 are read off the germline V gene as SGDLS and YYNGEE. The CDR3 contains 14 residues, cysteine and phenylalanine counted. Only CDR3 DNA remains: 42 bases, in frame from the first base. The junction shows trimming of 3 bases on V and 5 bases on J, plus 9 bases between the germline ends. Read against the paper, the sample's time point label means: baseline, week 1 (first vaccination visit). Per the publication, the treatment or condition label means: pre-vaccination baseline after standard-of-care therapy. Donors had newly diagnosed WHO grade 3 or 4 IDH1-mutant astrocytomas with loss of nuclear ATRX. The samples were drawn from NOA16, a multicentre, single-arm, open-label phase I trial in Germany that tested a mutant IDH1 peptide vaccine in humans for the first time. Visit V03 blood draws served as the baseline sample for immunogenicity testing. The DNeasy Blood and Tissue Kit was used to extract genomic DNA from EDTA blood for TCRB sequencing.

The entry originates in a study of a mutant IDH1 vaccine in newly diagnosed glioma (dated by TCRdb to the early 2020s). Looking at the study overall: Of the roughly 30 treated patients, roughly 60% were male and about 40% were female, and the mean age was about 40 years. For exploratory analyses, longitudinal TCRB deep sequencing was carried out in roughly 25 treated patients wherever samples were available. Prior to enrollment, patients had been given standard therapy consisting of radiotherapy alone, temozolomide alone, or radiochemotherapy with temozolomide, with the combination given to most patients. Peripheral blood samples were drawn at six visits, namely V03 (baseline), V05, V07, V10, V12 and V13.

Overall study results and their limits: Availability determined which PBMC samples were chosen for TCRB deep sequencing. The authors stated that sample limitations prevented analyses of patient blood samples from being reproduced. Vaccine-induced immune responses across multiple MHC alleles were detected in roughly 94% of patients. Changes in the top peripheral T cell clonotypes picked up by TCRB sequencing did not appear to be linked to pseudoprogression.

The sequence joins TRBV9 to TRBJ1-6; the D gene is perhaps TRBD1, from 5 matching bases. This receptor was identified in a man aged 40-50 years with glioma. The specimen comprised PBMCs, sampled from a glioma patient treated with radiotherapy, temozolomide or both. CDR3 loop: CASSEGRDNSPLHF. The DNA reads as follows: TGTGCCAGCAGCGAGGGGAGAGATAATTCACCCCTCCACTTT.